One sample yielded the 2 T cell receptor beta chains listed below, sequenced in a study of T cell responses to AZD1222 COVID-19 vaccine. Clones were sequenced by immunoSEQ multiplex PCR, and TCRdb holds only the in-frame ones, with some missing. The data show tens of thousands of clones, about 94% seen once. This material consisted of peripheral blood, taken 28 days after the second AZD1222 dose. The receptor set was obtained from an adult who received the AZD1222 COVID-19 vaccine.

This chain links TRBV3-1 (or the pseudogene TRBV3-2) with TRBJ1-2, with D possibly being TRBD1 (6 bases). The V end lost 8 bases, the J end lost 0 bases, and 25 bases lay between the germline ends. Germline CDR1 reads LGHDT; CDR2 reads YNNKEL (reference sequence). CDR3 length equals 18 residues. CDR3 DNA sequence: TGTGCCAGCCGCCCTTCGGTGGGGGCTCCCGAAGCTAACTATGGCTACACCTTC. This translates into CASRPSVGAPEANYGYTF.

This chain joins TRBV7-9 and TRBJ1-4; no reliable D call. The CDR3 loop spans 16 amino acids. Deletions cut 1 base from V and 4 bases from J, with 13 bases between. Germline V lookup: CDR1 SEHNR, CDR2 FQNEAQ (reference sequence). The DNA for the CDR3 is TGTGCCAGCAGCTTAGATATTGTAGGGAGTAATGAAAAACTGTTTTTT. Translating it yields CASSLDIVGSNEKLFF. Based on the CDR3 plus reference TRBV7-9 and TRBJ1-4, the full variable domain is DTGVSQNPRHKITKRGQNVTFRCDPISEHNRLYWYRQTLGQGPEFLTYFQNEAQLEKSRLLSDRFSAERPKGSFSTLEIQRTEQGDSAMYLCASSLDIVGSNEKLFFGSGTQLSVL.